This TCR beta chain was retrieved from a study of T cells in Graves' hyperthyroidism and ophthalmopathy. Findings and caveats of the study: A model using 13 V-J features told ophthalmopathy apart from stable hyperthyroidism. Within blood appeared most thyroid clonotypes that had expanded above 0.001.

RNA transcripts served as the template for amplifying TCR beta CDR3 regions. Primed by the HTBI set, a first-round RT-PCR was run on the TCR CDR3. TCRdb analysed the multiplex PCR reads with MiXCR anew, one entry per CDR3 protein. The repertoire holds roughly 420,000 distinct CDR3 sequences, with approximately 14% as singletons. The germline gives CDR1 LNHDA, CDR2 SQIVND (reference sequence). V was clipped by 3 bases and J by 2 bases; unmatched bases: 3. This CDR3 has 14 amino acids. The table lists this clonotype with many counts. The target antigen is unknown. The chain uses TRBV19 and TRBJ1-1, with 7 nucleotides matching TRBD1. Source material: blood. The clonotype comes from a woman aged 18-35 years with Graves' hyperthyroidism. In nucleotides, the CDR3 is TGTGCCAGTAGTATCATAGGGGGCAACACTGAAGCTTTCTTT. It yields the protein CASSIIGGNTEAFF.